These T cell receptor beta chains were read from a single sample in a study of blood T cell repertoires in COVID-19. Data came from immunoSEQ multiplex PCR; TCRdb stores just in-frame clones and leaves some out. The sample lists 55,000 to 85,000 clones; over 65% were seen once. The sequencing sample was made of peripheral blood. The receptor source for this set is a woman in her seventies with acute or convalescent COVID-19. Both conserved end residues are part of each CDR3. A D gene is named only where the DNA matches it firmly. Clone size is not always given. Where it is, it says once, few, many or a class for expanded clones.

abundance | j_gene | v_gene | d_gene | CDR3nt | CDR3aa
. | TRBJ1-5 | TRBV6-6 | . | TGTGCCAGCAGCCAAGGACAGCAGCCCCAGCATTTT | CASSQGQQPQHF
. | TRBJ1-6 | TRBV6-5 | . | TGTGCCAGCAGCCTCATAGTCGGGGATTCACCCCTCCACTTT | CASSLIVGDSPLHF
. | TRBJ2-7 | TRBV7-8 | . | TGTGCCAGCAGCTCCTTCGAGAGCGAGCAGTACTTC | CASSSFESEQYF
. | TRBJ1-1 | TRBV6-5 | TRBD1 | TGTGCCAGCAGTTATAGGACAGGAAACACTGAAGCTTTCTTT | CASSYRTGNTEAFF
. | TRBJ1-2 | TRBV19 | TRBD1 | TGTGCCAGTAGCCTCAGGACAGGGATGATATATGGCTACACCTTC | CASSLRTGMIYGYTF
. | TRBJ2-7 | TRBV11-3 | . | TGTGCCAGCAGCTTATCTTCGAGCTACGAGCAGTACTTC | CASSLSSSYEQYF
. | TRBJ2-5 | TRBV18 | . | TGTGCCAGCTCACATCTCCATAAGGGGTTGGAGACCCAGTACTTC | CASSHLHKGLETQYF
. | TRBJ2-5 | TRBV6-5 | TRBD2 | TGTGCCAGCAGTTACTTGCGGGCGGGGGGCGAAGAGACCCAGTACTTC | CASSYLRAGGEETQYF
few | TRBJ2-3 | TRBV24-1 | . | TGTGCCACCAGTATGATAGGCGAGACTAGCACAGATACGCAGTATTTT | CATSMIGETSTDTQYF
. | TRBJ1-1 | TRBV19 | TRBD1 | TGTGCCAGTAGTATGACAGGGGGCAGGGTGGATGAAGCTTTCTTT | CASSMTGGRVDEAFF
. | TRBJ2-7 | TRBV28 | . | TGTGCCAGCAGAAGACAAGCTGGCTACGAGCAGTACTTC | CASRRQAGYEQYF
. | TRBJ2-1 | TRBV7-9 | . | TGTGCCAGCACCAAGCCGGTAACTAAGGATGAGCAGTTCTTC | CASTKPVTKDEQFF
once | TRBJ1-5 | TRBV4-3 | . | TGCGCCAGCAGCCGAGGAGTGGATCAGCCCCAGCATTTT | CASSRGVDQPQHF
. | TRBJ2-1 | TRBV4-3 | TRBD2 | TGCGCCAGCAGCTACGGACTAGCGGTATACAATGAGCAGTTCTTC | CASSYGLAVYNEQFF
. | TRBJ2-1 | TRBV29-1 | . | TGCAGCACGTCTAGCGCGAATGAGCAGTTCTTC | CSTSSANEQFF
. | TRBJ2-7 | TRBV2 | TRBD2 | TGTGCCAGCCTCCGGGACTATGACGAGCAGTACTTC | CASLRDYDEQYF
. | TRBJ2-1 | TRBV7-9 | . | TGTGCCAGCTCGAGGGTAGCTGAGCAGTTCTTC | CASSRVAEQFF
. | TRBJ2-1 | TRBV5-4 | . | TGTGCCAGCAGCTTGGCTGGCGGAAATGAGCAGTTCTTC | CASSLAGGNEQFF
once | TRBJ1-1 | TRBV18 | . | TGTGCCAGCTCACCAATTAGACTGGGGAACACTGAAGCTTTCTTT | CASSPIRLGNTEAFF